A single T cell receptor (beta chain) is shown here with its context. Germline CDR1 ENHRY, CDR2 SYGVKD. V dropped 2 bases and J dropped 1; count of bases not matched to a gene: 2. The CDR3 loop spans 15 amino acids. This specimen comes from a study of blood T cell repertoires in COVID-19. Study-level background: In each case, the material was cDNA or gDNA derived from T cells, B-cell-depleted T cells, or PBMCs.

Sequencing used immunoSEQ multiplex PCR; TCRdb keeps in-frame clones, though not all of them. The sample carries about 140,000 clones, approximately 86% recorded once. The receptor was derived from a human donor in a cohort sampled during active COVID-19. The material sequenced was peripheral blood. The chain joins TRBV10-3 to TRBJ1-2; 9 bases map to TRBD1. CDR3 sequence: CAISEPDRGNYGYTF. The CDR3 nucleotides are TGTGCCATCAGTGAGCCGGACAGGGGTAACTATGGCTACACCTTC.